This entry concerns a single TCR beta chain. Its target is unknown. The CDR3 is 15 amino acids. Germline-derived CDR1 and CDR2 are MNHEY and SVGAGI. With 2 bases removed from V and 2 bases from J, the gap between germline ends came to 10 bases. The sample is drawn from a study of cytomegalovirus exposure and HLA in healthy donors. The wider study: The same platform as the roughly 670 first-cohort repertoires was used for the 110 or so validation repertoires, a later analysis reported.

Study-wide results and caveats: Cytomegalovirus-associated TCR beta chains were listed, numbering some 170. That first-cohort TCR clusters tended to co-occur in the 100 to 150 validation repertoires was found in a later analysis. Accounts indicate the classifier identified cytomegalovirus status with strong specificity and sensitivity.

Using immunoSEQ multiplex PCR, the repertoire was profiled, and TCRdb retains in-frame clones only, with some absent. The data hold fewer than 200,000 clones, with approximately 89% observed a single time. This chain connects TRBV6-5 to TRBJ1-3, with D possibly TRBD1 on 6 matching bases. Source material: PBMCs. The TCR comes from a man between 18 and 35 years old in good health and CMV-seropositive. DNA of the CDR3: TGTGCCAGCAGTTACCAGGGGCGAGCTGGAAACACCATATATTTT. Its protein is CASSYQGRAGNTIYF.